These 12 T cell receptor beta chains share one sample of origin, sequenced in a study of blood T cell repertoires in COVID-19 (dated by TCRdb to about 2020). Receptor libraries were prepared by the immunoSEQ multiplex PCR assay. Drawn from immuneACCESS, this table holds only the in-frame rearrangements with V and J called that TCRdb kept. Clones are partly lost; checked studies trace under half to an unresolved V gene and leave the rest unexplained. Present in this sample are around 250,000 clones, about 84% of which were seen just once. Together, the top ten hold 12% of the sample. Sample: peripheral blood. These receptors were collected from a man older than 75 with acute or convalescent COVID-19.

As for this clone: At the DNA level, this CDR3 is encoded by other sequences in the same sample as well. The chain is built from TRBV28 and TRBJ1-2; D not certain. CDR1 and CDR2 from the germline V gene are MDHEN and SYDVKM. The CDR3 is made up of 13 amino acids. V lost 2 bases and J 2 bases, leaving 6 bases between the germline ends. The DNA for the CDR3 is TGTGCCAGCAGTTTAAGTCGGAACTATGGCTACACCTTC. Its protein is CASSLSRNYGYTF.

The CDR3 region is CASSPGVGGTYEQYF. CDR3 DNA sequence: TGTGCCAGCAGCCCCGGGGTGGGAGGTACCTACGAGCAGTACTTC. The chain couples TRBV7-2 to TRBJ2-7; D possibly corresponds to TRBD2 (6 bases). In germline, CDR1 is SGHTA, CDR2 FQGNSA. The CDR3 has 15 amino acids. V was cut by 5 bases and J by 2 bases, with 16 bases left in between.

V is TRBV2 and J is TRBJ1-2, with D possibly TRBD1 on 5 matching bases. Per germline, CDR1 SNHLY and CDR2 FYNNEI. V was shortened by 2 bases and J by 4 bases, with 14 bases between the two germline ends. The CDR3 consists of 15 residues. The CDR3 loop reads CASSERGLSSYGYTF. CDR3 nucleotides: TGTGCCAGCAGTGAACGGGGACTGAGTAGCTATGGCTACACCTTC.

Comment on this clone: Other nucleotide sequences from this sample produce the same CDR3. The chain combines TRBV19 with TRBJ1-5, with D unclear. Germline lookup yields CDR1 LNHDA and CDR2 SQIVND (reference sequence). The CDR3 contains 12 residues. Trimming shortened V by 5 bases and J by 5 bases, and 7 bases separated the two germline ends. The CDR3 DNA sequence: TGTGCCAGTAGTCTTTTAGATCAGCCCCAGCATTTT. Its translation: CASSLLDQPQHF.

This clone appeared once. The rearrangement joins TRBV5-1 to TRBJ2-5, with no clear D. Germline assignment: CDR1 SGHRS and CDR2 YFSETQ. The ends were cut back, 2 bases at V and 1 base at J, with 9 bases in the middle. The CDR3 is 14 residues long. Here the CDR3 reads CASSLRSGQETQYF. In DNA form, the CDR3 reads TGCGCCAGCAGCTTACGCTCGGGCCAAGAGACCCAGTACTTC.

This clone was recorded only once. J is TRBJ1-1 and V is TRBV2; D not certain. The CDR3 totals 12 residues. Between the trimmed V and J ends, which lost 9 bases and 3 bases, there was a span of 11 bases. Germline values: CDR1 SNHLY, CDR2 FYNNEI. CDR3 DNA sequence: TGTGCCAGTACGAGGCAAGACACTGAAGCTTTCTTT. It translates to CASTRQDTEAFF.

A single count supports this clone. The V and J genes are TRBV9 and TRBJ1-5; 8 nucleotides agree with TRBD1. Germline lookup yields CDR1 SGDLS and CDR2 YYNGEE. CDR3 length: 17 residues. V lost 7 bases, J lost 1 base, and 13 bases stayed unmatched. Here the CDR3 reads CASSHKDGTGSNQPQHF. The CDR3 DNA reads TGTGCCAGCTCCCATAAAGACGGGACAGGCAGCAATCAGCCCCAGCATTTT.

The rearrangement links TRBV5-1 to TRBJ1-3; D perhaps matches TRBD1 (5 bases). The CDR3 extends over 15 amino acids. The V end lost 4 bases, the J end lost 0 bases, and 11 bases lay between the germline ends. Germline CDR1 SGHRS, CDR2 YFSETQ. This CDR3 reads CASSLTQGSGNTIYF. The DNA of the CDR3 is TGCGCCAGCAGCCTGACCCAGGGCTCTGGAAACACCATATATTTT.

In regard to this clone: The sample has other DNA sequences that encode this CDR3 too. This chain connects TRBV11-2 to TRBJ1-5; D unclear. The germline V and J ends were trimmed by 1 base and 4 bases, with 5 bases remaining between them. From germline, CDR1 is SGHAT and CDR2 FQNNGV. The CDR3 sequence is 13 residues long. Here the CDR3 DNA reads TGTGCCAGCAGCTTAGGTCAGAATCAGCCCCAGCATTTT. Translation: CASSLGQNQPQHF.

J is TRBJ1-2 and V is TRBV18; possibly TRBD1 for D (5 bases). The V end lost 3 bases, the J end lost 4 bases, and 12 bases lay between the germline ends. Germline V gene data show CDR1 as KGHSH and CDR2 as LQKENI. The CDR3 loop spans 14 amino acids. Here the CDR3 reads CASSPQRTGYGYTF. The CDR3, as DNA: TGTGCCAGCTCACCGCAAAGAACAGGCTATGGCTACACCTTC.

The chain is built from TRBV18 and TRBJ2-1; the match to TRBD2 covers 9 bases. V shed 4 bases and J 0 bases; nucleotides not matched to a gene: 10. CDR3 length: 18 residues. The germline CDR1 and CDR2 sequences are KGHSH and LQKENI. The chain's CDR3 is CASSLLAAGGPSYNEQFF. DNA of the CDR3: TGTGCCAGCTCACTTCTAGCCGCGGGAGGGCCCTCCTACAATGAGCAGTTCTTC.

CDR3 sequence: CASSQVGSQETQYF. Here the CDR3 DNA reads TGCGCCAGCAGCCAGGTCGGGAGTCAAGAGACCCAGTACTTC. The V and J genes are TRBV5-1 and TRBJ2-5; tentatively, D is TRBD2 (6 bases). CDR3 size: 14 residues. Between the trimmed V and J ends, which lost 4 bases and 2 bases, there was a span of 12 bases. Per germline, CDR1 SGHRS and CDR2 YFSETQ.